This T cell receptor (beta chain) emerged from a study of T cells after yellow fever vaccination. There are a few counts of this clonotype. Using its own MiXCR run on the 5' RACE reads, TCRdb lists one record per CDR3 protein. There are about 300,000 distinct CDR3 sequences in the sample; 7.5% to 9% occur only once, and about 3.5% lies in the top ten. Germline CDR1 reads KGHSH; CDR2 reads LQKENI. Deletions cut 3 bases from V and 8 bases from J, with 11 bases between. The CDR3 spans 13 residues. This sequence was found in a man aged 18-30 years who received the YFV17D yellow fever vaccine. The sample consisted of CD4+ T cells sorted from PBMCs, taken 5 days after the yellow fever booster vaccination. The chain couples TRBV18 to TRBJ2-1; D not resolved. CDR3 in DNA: TGTGCCAGCTCACCCAATAGGGTCGATGAGCAGTTCTTC. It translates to CASSPNRVDEQFF.